The 26 T cell receptor beta chains reported below all come from one sample, sequenced in a study of tumor-infiltrating lymphocytes in primary liver carcinoma. The researchers produced TCR beta cDNA from roughly 500 ng total RNA with a constant-region primer. Investigators got TCR beta libraries out of three nested multiplex PCR rounds, done with slightly modified ARM-PCR. The first two PCR rounds used TRBV1-TRBV30 forward primers with a C-beta reverse primer, about 10 cycles each. TCRdb re-called the multiplex PCR reads through MiXCR, storing one row per CDR3 protein. The sample shows roughly 100,000 distinct CDR3 sequences, 82% of them seen only once. Without any cell sorting, about 19-31 mg of bulk tissue yielded co-extracted RNA and DNA. The sample comprised liver tumor tissue from sampling region 3. Regarding subset: tumor region T3, left-lateral pole. The receptors here all came from a man aged 40-50 years with primary liver carcinoma and hepatitis B virus infection.

With regard to this clonotype: Here the CDR3 omits its conserved ending phenylalanine or tryptophan, so a read error is the likely source. It is unclear where the CDR3 begins or ends on the DNA, so no DNA is shown, and the CDR3 is as TCRdb lists it. The chain joins TRBV29-1 to TRBJ1-2; the table's D gene call, TRBD1, was not cross checked with the DNA. Germline V gives CDR1 SQVTM, CDR2 ANQGSEA. Including both end residues, the CDR3 is 13 amino acids long. CDR3 sequence reads: CSVRSGGVYGYIS.

With respect to this clonotype: The conserved final phenylalanine or tryptophan is absent from the CDR3, which likely points to a read error. V gene TRBV28 combines with J gene TRBJ1-4; 10 positions agree with TRBD1. The germline V gene has CDR1 MDHEN and CDR2 SYDVKM. CDR3 length: 15 residues. The junction had 3 bases not matched to a gene; V was cut back by 3 bases and J by 5 bases. CDR3 amino acids: CASSLGQGTNEKLFI. CDR3 in DNA: TGTGCCAGCAGTTTGGGACAGGGGACCAATGAAAAACTGTTTATT.

On this clonotype: A much larger clone is a single base away; this may be a read error. V is TRBV28 and J is TRBJ2-1; D not certain. V shed 2 bases and J shed 7 bases, with 9 bases lying between them. The CDR3 totals 13 residues. Germline V CDR1 and CDR2: MDHEN, SYDVKM. Here the CDR3 DNA reads TGTGCCAGCAGTTTAGGCCATTTTAATGAGCAGTTCTTC. Protein sequence: CASSLGHFNEQFF.

The CDR3 sequence is CASSRVSPYEQYF. Written as DNA, the CDR3 is TGTGCCAGCAGTCGGGTGAGCCCCTACGAGCAGTACTTC. V usage is TRBV12-3 or TRBV12-4 and J usage is TRBJ2-7; the D is unclear. With 5 bases removed from V and 2 bases from J, the gap between germline ends came to 10 bases. CDR3 length: 13 residues.

The V and J genes are TRBV6-2 or TRBV6-3 and TRBJ2-7; D is uncertain. V lost 7 bases and J lost 3, with 10 bases in between. The V gene's germline CDR1 is MNHEY and CDR2 SVGEGT. The CDR3 is 12 residues long. CDR3: CASTSSIYEQYF. The CDR3 DNA reads as TGTGCCAGCACTTCTAGTATCTACGAGCAGTACTTC.

The chain carries TRBV2 and TRBJ2-3; D remains unclear. The CDR3 runs 12 residues. Germline V gives CDR1 SNHLY, CDR2 FYNNEI. CDR3 coding DNA: TGTGATAGCAGTGAAAATACAGATACGCAGTATTTT. Its translation is CDSSENTDTQYF. The variable domain in full, with the rest retrieved from reference TRBV2 and TRBJ2-3, is EPEVTQTPSHQVTQMGQEVILRCVPISNHLYFYWYRQILGQKVEFLVSFYNNEISEKSEIFDDQFSVERPDGSNFTLKIRSTKLEDSAMYFCDSSENTDTQYFGPGTRLTVL.

This clonotype was observed many times. This rearrangement joins TRBV28 to TRBJ1-1; D remains unclear. Germline V gene lookup returns CDR1 MDHEN and CDR2 SYDVKM. The CDR3 spans 15 residues. Trimming stripped 2 bases from V and 11 bases from J, with 21 bases between. CDR3 DNA sequence: TGTGCCAGCAGTTTAGGCGGGGAGGCCCAAAGGGAGGCTTTCTTT. Translation: CASSLGGEAQREAFF.

With respect to this clonotype: A junction boundary mismatches the germline segment, possibly from a read error. V gene TRBV12-3 or TRBV12-4 combines with J gene TRBJ1-2; D gene uncertain. This CDR3 is built from 13 residues. The CDR3 loop is CASSLTGLVGYAF. Here the CDR3 DNA reads TGTGCCAGCAGTTTAACTGGCCTAGTCGGCTACGCCTTC.

Note on this clonotype: Relative to the germline gene, one junction end is altered; a read error may explain this. The chain recombines TRBV11-2 with TRBJ2-7; D gene unclear. The length of the CDR3 is 14 residues. Germline V lookup: CDR1 SGHAT, CDR2 FQNNGV. For the CDR3, the DNA is TGTGCCAGCACCTCTAACACGAACTCCTACGAGCACTACTTC. Its protein is CASTSNTNSYEHYF.

Notes on this clonotype: Mismatch with germline at one junction end may stem from a read error. V gene TRBV5-6 combines with J gene TRBJ2-1; 10 nucleotides line up with TRBD2. Germline CDR1 is SGHDT and CDR2 is YYEEEE. The CDR3 loop spans 16 amino acids. The CDR3 DNA is TGTGACAGCAGCCTGTCTGGGAGCGGGAGGGACAATGAGCAGTTCTTC. It translates to CDSSLSGSGRDNEQFF.

Remarks on this clonotype: A read error may produce the germline difference seen at one junction end. The rearrangement joins TRBV11-2 to TRBJ2-6; TRBD2 is a possible D gene (5 bases). This CDR3 contains 15 residues. The germline V gene has CDR1 SGHAT and CDR2 FQNNGV. The CDR3 is CGTQRSRSGTNVLTF. CDR3 sequence (DNA): TGTGGCACCCAGCGGTCGCGCTCTGGGACCAACGTCCTGACTTTC. Based on the CDR3 plus reference TRBV11-2 and TRBJ2-6, the full variable domain is EAGVAQSPRYKIIEKRQSVAFWCNPISGHATLYWYQQILGQGPKLLIQFQNNGVVDDSQLPKDRFSAERLKGVDSTLKIQPAKLEDSAVYLCGTQRSRSGTNVLTFGAGSRLTVL.

A note on this clonotype: A read error may explain this, as a much larger clone is one base away. The CDR3 region has the DNA TGTGCCAGCAGCCGTGGTACGACTAATGAAAAACTGTTTTTT. The encoded protein is CASSRGTTNEKLFF. The chain links TRBV7-2 to TRBJ1-4; no clear D. V was shortened by 5 bases and J by 2 bases, with 9 bases between the two germline ends. Germline CDR1 is SGHTA and CDR2 is FQGNSA. This CDR3 spans 14 amino acids. Looking up the rest from reference TRBV7-2 and TRBJ1-4 gives the full variable domain: GAGVSQSPSNKVTEKGKDVELRCDPISGHTALYWYRQSLGQGLEFLIYFQGNSAPDKSGLPSDRFSAERTGGSVSTLTIQRTQQEDSAVYLCASSRGTTNEKLFFGSGTQLSVL.

On this clonotype: Sequence at one end of the junction differs from germline and may be a read error. The CDR3 region has the DNA TGTGCCATTCTGAGCACAGTTACGCACTATTTT. It yields the protein CAILSTVTHYF. The chain employs TRBV12-3 or TRBV12-4 and TRBJ2-3; D call uncertain. The CDR3 is made up of 11 amino acids.

About this clonotype itself: In this CDR3 the conserved last residue, phenylalanine or tryptophan, is missing, so a read error is likely. CDR3 in amino acids: CASSLGSVFYNEQFL. As DNA, the CDR3 is TGTGCCAGCAGCCTCGGGAGCGTATTCTACAATGAGCAGTTCCTC. The V and J genes are TRBV28 and TRBJ2-1; a weak D match, TRBD2 (6 bases). Germline values: CDR1 MDHEN, CDR2 SYDVKM. Trimming stripped 6 bases from V and 3 bases from J, with 15 bases between. This CDR3 has 15 residues.

Points on this clonotype: Given the absence of the conserved phenylalanine or tryptophan at the CDR3 end, a read error is likely. V usage is TRBV29-1 and J usage is TRBJ2-2; D remains unclear. The CDR3 consists of 11 residues. Per germline, CDR1 SQVTM and CDR2 ANQGSEA. The CDR3 DNA reads as TGCAGCGTTGGACTCACCAGGGAGCTGTTTATT. Its protein is CSVGLTRELFI.

The table lists this clonotype with a count of one. Mismatch with germline at one junction end may stem from a read error. The chain joins TRBV5-4 to TRBJ2-5, with a tentative D call TRBD1 (5 bases). In germline, CDR1 is SGHNT, CDR2 YYREEE (reference sequence). The CDR3 length is 14 residues. This CDR3 reads CASSPVQVGETQYF. The DNA for the CDR3 is TGTGCGAGCAGCCCAGTACAGGTGGGGGAGACCCAGTACTTC.

A few counts support this clonotype. A much larger clone sits a single nucleotide away, making a read error possible. This sequence joins TRBV5-1 and TRBJ2-1; 8 bases are a match to TRBD1. Germline V gene lookup returns CDR1 SGHRS and CDR2 YFSETQ. This CDR3 is 15 amino acids long. The CDR3 is CVSSSGGERFNEQFF. In nucleotides, the CDR3 is TGCGTCAGCAGTTCAGGGGGCGAGAGGTTCAATGAGCAGTTCTTC.

About this clonotype itself: Compared with germline, one end of the junction differs, possibly owing to a read error. The chain combines TRBV5-6 with TRBJ2-7; D gene uncertain. This CDR3 is built from 14 residues. CDR1 is SGHDT and CDR2 is YYEEEE in the germline V gene. DNA of the CDR3: TGTGCCAGCAGCTTGATGGCTAGTTCCTACGAGCAACACTTC. Its protein product is CASSLMASSYEQHF.

The chain carries TRBV4-1 and TRBJ2-1; D gene unclear. Germline loops: CDR1 MGHRA, CDR2 YSYEKL. V lost 10 bases and J 1 base, leaving 17 bases between the germline ends. This CDR3 is 15 amino acids long. The CDR3 protein is CANSQDGISYNEQFF. The DNA for the CDR3 is TGCGCCAATAGCCAAGATGGAATATCCTACAATGAGCAGTTCTTC.

The chain combines TRBV11-2 with TRBJ2-7; perhaps TRBD1 as D (5 bases). Between the trimmed V and J ends, which lost 4 bases and 6 bases, there was a span of 16 bases. This CDR3 comprises 14 residues. Germline loops: CDR1 SGHAT, CDR2 FQNNGV. The CDR3 loop reads CASSSNRSSCEQYF. The CDR3 DNA reads as TGTGCCAGCAGCTCTAACAGGAGCTCTTGCGAGCAGTACTTC.

The chain joins TRBV29-1 to TRBJ1-1, with D possibly TRBD1 on 5 matching bases. Germline V gene lookup returns CDR1 SQVTM and CDR2 ANQGSEA. CDR3 length equals 14 residues. V was clipped by 8 bases and J by 3 bases, with 19 bases between them. CDR3 nucleotide sequence: TGCAGCTGCCGCCGGGGGAGGGAGGACACTGAAGCTTTCTTT. Amino acid sequence: CSCRRGREDTEAFF.

In the case of this clonotype: A much bigger clone sits one base away, suggesting this may be a read error. This chain links TRBV28 with TRBJ1-2; 7 positions agree with TRBD1. This CDR3 is 14 amino acids long. The germline gives CDR1 MDHEN, CDR2 SYDVKM. With V trimmed by 5 bases and J by 7 bases, 10 bases remained unmatched. CDR3 region: CASSPADRVAGYTF. The CDR3 DNA is TGTGCCAGCAGTCCAGCTGACAGGGTGGCTGGCTACACCTTC.

V gene TRBV2 combines with J gene TRBJ2-2, with a weak D call TRBD1 (6 bases). Trimming took off 4 bases at V and 7 bases at J, with 13 bases between the two ends. This CDR3 region has 14 residues. The germline V gene encodes CDR1 SNHLY and CDR2 FYNNEI. The CDR3 bases are TGTGCCAGCAGTGGTATGGGGGCGTACGGGGAGCTGTTTTTT. Its translation: CASSGMGAYGELFF.

In the case of this clonotype: The junction shows a germline mismatch at one end, possibly a read error. CDR3 sequence (DNA): TGCTCCAGCAGCCAGGTGGGGGGGACCGGGGAGCTGTTTTTT. Its protein is CSSSQVGGTGELFF. The chain joins TRBV4-3 to TRBJ2-2; 7 bases agree with TRBD2. The germline gives CDR1 LGHNA, CDR2 YSLEER. The CDR3 covers 14 residues.

A note on this clonotype: The junction departs from germline at one end; a sequencing error may be responsible. This rearrangement joins TRBV11-1 to TRBJ2-7; D might be TRBD1 (6 bases). In germline, CDR1 is SGHAT, CDR2 FQDESV (reference sequence). The length of the CDR3 is 15 residues. The CDR3, as DNA: TGTGCCAGTAGCTTTTCTGCAGGGACAAAGTACGAGGAGTACTTC. This translates into CASSFSAGTKYEEYF.

With respect to this clonotype: At one end, the junction sequence differs from germline, possibly due to a read error. The J gene is TRBJ2-5, the V gene TRBV29-1; 13 bases line up with TRBD2. CDR1 and CDR2 from the germline V gene are SQVTM and ANQGSEA. This CDR3 is 15 amino acids long. As DNA, the CDR3 is TGCAGTGTTCGGACTAGCGGGAGTCGGGCAGAGGCCCAGTACTTC. It encodes CSVRTSGSRAEAQYF.